The TCR beta chain described here comes from a study of T cells in Graves' hyperthyroidism and ophthalmopathy. A lack of ophthalmopathy progression within 18 months defined stable Graves' hyperthyroidism. Disease duration under 2 months; hyperthyroidism patients were aged 18 to 65. The study left out patients who had uncontrolled infection, other autoimmune disease, pregnancy or lactation. PBMCs were collected from an approximately 9 ml volume of fresh peripheral blood. The CDR3 has 17 amino acids. The V segment lost 7 bases and the J segment 5 bases; nucleotides outside the gene matches: 10. TCR beta CDR3 regions were amplified from RNA. The TCR CDR3 first-round RT-PCR relied on the HTBI primer set. Each CDR3 protein is one row after TCRdb ran MiXCR on the multiplex PCR reads. Of roughly 740,000 distinct CDR3 sequences in the sample, roughly 15% were seen once. This clonotype was picked up a small number of times.

V is TRBV12-3 or TRBV12-4 and J is TRBJ2-5; 16 bases map to TRBD2. What was sequenced was blood. This clonotype was obtained from a man between 18 and 29 years old with Graves' hyperthyroidism. CDR3 protein: CASTRGTSGRARETQYF. The CDR3 bases are TGTGCCAGCACCCGGGGGACTAGCGGGAGGGCCAGGGAGACCCAGTACTTC.